Given below is one TCR beta chain in context. These data are taken from a study of T cell responses to AZD1222 COVID-19 vaccine. This table comes from immunoSEQ multiplex PCR, and its TCRdb copy is limited to in-frame clones, with some not included. The sample shows 150,000 to 200,000 clones, over 85% of them seen only once. The V gene lost 3 bases and the J gene lost 1 base, with 7 bases spanning the gap. CDR3 length equals 14 residues. Germline V gives CDR1 KGHSH, CDR2 LQKENI. This sequence originates from an adult who received the MenACWY meningococcal vaccine as a control. V usage is TRBV18 and J usage is TRBJ1-3; D is uncertain. The sample consisted of peripheral blood, taken 28 days after the second dose of the MenACWY control vaccine. DNA for the CDR3: TGTGCCAGCTCACCGAGAGGGTCTGGAAACACCATATATTTT. Translation gives CASSPRGSGNTIYF.